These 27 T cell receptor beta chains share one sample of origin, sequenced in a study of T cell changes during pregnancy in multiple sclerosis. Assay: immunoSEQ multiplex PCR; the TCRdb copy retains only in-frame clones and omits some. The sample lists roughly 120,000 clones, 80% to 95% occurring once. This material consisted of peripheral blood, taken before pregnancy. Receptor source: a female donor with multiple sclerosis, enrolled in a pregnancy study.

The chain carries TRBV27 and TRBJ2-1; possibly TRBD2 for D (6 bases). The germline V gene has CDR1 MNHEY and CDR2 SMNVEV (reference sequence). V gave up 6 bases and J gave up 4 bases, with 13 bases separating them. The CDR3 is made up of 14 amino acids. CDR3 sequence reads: CASRAGPIYNEQFF. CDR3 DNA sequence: TGTGCCAGCAGGGCGGGACCGATATACAATGAGCAGTTCTTC.

The CDR3 loop reads CASSGHGNQPQHF. In DNA, the CDR3 is TGTGCCAGCAGTGGACATGGAAATCAGCCCCAGCATTTT. V and J are TRBV6-1 and TRBJ1-5; D is ambiguous. The V end was cut by 4 bases, the J end by 4 bases, with 8 bases between. Looked up from germline, CDR1 is MNHNS and CDR2 is SASEGT. CDR3 size: 13 residues.

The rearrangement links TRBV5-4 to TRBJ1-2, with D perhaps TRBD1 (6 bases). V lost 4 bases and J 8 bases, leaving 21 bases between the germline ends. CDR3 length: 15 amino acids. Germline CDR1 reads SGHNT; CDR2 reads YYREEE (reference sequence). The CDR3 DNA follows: TGTGCCAGCAGCCCACCTCCAGGGGATCGGGTGGGCTACACCTTC. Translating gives CASSPPPGDRVGYTF.

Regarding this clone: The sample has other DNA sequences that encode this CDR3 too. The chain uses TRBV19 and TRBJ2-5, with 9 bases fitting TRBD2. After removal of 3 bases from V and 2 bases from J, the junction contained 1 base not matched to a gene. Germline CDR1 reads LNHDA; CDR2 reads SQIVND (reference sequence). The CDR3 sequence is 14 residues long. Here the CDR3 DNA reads TGTGCCAGTAGTATCGCGGGAGGGCAAGAGACCCAGTACTTC. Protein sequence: CASSIAGGQETQYF.

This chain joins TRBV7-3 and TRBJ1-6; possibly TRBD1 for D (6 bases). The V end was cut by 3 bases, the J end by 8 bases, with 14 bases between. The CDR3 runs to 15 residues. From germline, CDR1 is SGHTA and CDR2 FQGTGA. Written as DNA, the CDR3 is TGTGCCAGCAGCTTGCAGGGCAGGGGTCATTCACCCCTCCACTTT. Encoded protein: CASSLQGRGHSPLHF.

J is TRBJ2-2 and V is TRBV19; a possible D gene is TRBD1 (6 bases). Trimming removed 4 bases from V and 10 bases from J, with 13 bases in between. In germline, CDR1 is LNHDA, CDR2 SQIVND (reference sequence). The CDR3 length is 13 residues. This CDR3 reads CASSTAGEAELFF. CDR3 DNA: TGTGCCAGTAGTACCGCAGGGGAAGCGGAGCTGTTTTTT. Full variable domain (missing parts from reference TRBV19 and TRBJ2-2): DGGITQSPKYLFRKEGQNVTLSCEQNLNHDAMYWYRQDPGQGLRLIYYSQIVNDFQKGDIAEGYSVSREKKESFPLTVTSAQKNPTAFYLCASSTAGEAELFFGEGSRLTVL.

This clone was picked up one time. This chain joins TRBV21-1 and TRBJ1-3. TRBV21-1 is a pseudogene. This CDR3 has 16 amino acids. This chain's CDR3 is CASSRDHEVSGNTIYF. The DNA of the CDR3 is TGTGCCAGCAGCAGAGACCACGAGGTCTCTGGAAACACCATATATTTT.

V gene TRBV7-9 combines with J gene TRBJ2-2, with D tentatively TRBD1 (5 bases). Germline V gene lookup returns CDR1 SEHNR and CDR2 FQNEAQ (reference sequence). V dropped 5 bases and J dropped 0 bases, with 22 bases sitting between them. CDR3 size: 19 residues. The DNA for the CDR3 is TGTGCCAGCAGCCCGCCGATGGTGGGGCAGACCCCGAACACCGGGGAGCTGTTTTTT. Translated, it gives CASSPPMVGQTPNTGELFF.

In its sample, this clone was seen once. The CDR3 coding sequence is TGTGCCAGTAGTATTTCAGAGGGTCGGTGGTATGGCTACACCTTC. Translation gives CASSISEGRWYGYTF. V gene TRBV19 combines with J gene TRBJ1-2, with unresolved D. The CDR3 covers 15 residues. The germline V gene has CDR1 LNHDA and CDR2 SQIVND (reference sequence). The V and J ends lost 3 bases and 5 bases respectively, with 16 bases between them.

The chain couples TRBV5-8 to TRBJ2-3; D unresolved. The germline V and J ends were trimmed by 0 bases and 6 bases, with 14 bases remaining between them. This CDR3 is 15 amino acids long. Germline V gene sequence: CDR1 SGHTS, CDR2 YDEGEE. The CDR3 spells CASSLAISLRDTQYF. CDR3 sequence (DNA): TGTGCCAGCAGCTTGGCGATATCTTTACGGGATACGCAGTATTTT.

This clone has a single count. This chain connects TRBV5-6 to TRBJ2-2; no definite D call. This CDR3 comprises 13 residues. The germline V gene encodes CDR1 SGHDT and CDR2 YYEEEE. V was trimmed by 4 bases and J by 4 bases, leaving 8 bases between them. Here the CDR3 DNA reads TGTGCCAGCAGCGGCTCCTCCACCGGGGAGCTGTTTTTT. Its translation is CASSGSSTGELFF.

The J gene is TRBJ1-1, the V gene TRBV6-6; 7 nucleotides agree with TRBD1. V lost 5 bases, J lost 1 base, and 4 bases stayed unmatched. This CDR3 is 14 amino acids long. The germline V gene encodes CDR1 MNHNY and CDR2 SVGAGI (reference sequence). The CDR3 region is CASSKGARNTEAFF. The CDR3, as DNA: TGTGCCAGCAGTAAGGGGGCGCGGAACACTGAAGCTTTCTTT.

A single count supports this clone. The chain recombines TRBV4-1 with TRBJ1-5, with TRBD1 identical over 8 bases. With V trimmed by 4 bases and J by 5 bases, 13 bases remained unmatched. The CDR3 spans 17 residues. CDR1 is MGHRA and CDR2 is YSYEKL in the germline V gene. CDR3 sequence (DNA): TGCGCCAGCAGCCTAGGGAGGGGGGACAGGTGGGATCAGCCCCAGCATTTT. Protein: CASSLGRGDRWDQPQHF.

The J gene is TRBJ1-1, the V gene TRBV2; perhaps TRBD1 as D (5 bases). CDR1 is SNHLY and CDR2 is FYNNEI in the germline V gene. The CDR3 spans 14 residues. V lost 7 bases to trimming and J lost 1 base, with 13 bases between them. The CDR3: CASNLGGTNTEAFF. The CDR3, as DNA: TGTGCCAGCAATCTTGGGGGGACGAACACTGAAGCTTTCTTT.

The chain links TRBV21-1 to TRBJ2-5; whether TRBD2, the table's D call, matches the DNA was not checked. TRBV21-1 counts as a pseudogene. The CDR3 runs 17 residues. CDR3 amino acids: CASSKKLLAGVVETQYF. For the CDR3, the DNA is TGTGCCAGCAGCAAAAAGTTACTAGCGGGAGTGGTAGAGACCCAGTACTTC.

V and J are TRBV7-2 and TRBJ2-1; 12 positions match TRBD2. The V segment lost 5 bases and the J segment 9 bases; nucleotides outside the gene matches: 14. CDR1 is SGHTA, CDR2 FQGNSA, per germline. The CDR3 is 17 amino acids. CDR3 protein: CASSTSAGLAGGREQFF. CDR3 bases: TGTGCCAGCAGCACCTCAGCGGGCCTAGCGGGGGGGCGTGAGCAGTTCTTC.

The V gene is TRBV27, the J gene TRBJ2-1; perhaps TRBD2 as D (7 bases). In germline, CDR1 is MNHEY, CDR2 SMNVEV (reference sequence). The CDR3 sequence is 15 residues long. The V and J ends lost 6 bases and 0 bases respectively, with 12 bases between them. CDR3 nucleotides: TGTGCCAGCAGGGGGGGGCCGAGCTCCTACAATGAGCAGTTCTTC. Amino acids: CASRGGPSSYNEQFF.

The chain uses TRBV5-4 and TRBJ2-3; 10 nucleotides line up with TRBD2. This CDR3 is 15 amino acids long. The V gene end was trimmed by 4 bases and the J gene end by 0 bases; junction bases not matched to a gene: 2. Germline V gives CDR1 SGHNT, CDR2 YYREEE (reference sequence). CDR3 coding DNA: TGTGCCAGCAGCGTACTAGCGGGGAGCACAGATACGCAGTATTTT. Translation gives CASSVLAGSTDTQYF.

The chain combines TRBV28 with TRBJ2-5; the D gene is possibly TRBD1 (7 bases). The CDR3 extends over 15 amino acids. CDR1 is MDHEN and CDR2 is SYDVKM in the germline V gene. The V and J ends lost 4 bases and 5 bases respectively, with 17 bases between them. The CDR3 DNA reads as TGTGCCAGCAGTTCCGGTGGAGGGGGCAGGGAGACCCAGTACTTC. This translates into CASSSGGGGRETQYF. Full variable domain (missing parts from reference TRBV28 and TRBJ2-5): DVKVTQSSRYLVKRTGEKVFLECVQDMDHENMFWYRQDPGLGLRLIYFSYDVKMKEKGDIPEGYSVSREKKERFSLILESASTNQTSMYLCASSSGGGGRETQYFGPGTRLLVL.

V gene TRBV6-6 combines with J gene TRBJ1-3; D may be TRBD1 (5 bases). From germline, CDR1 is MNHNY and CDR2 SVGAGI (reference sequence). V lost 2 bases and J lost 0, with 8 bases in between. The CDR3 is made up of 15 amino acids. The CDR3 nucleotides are TGTGCCAGCAGTTACGGGGCAAACTCTGGAAACACCATATATTTT. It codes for CASSYGANSGNTIYF.

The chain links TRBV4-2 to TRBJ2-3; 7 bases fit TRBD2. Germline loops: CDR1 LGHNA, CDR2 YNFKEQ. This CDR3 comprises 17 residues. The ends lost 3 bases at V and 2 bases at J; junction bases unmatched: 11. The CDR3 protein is CASSQSRTRRHTDTQYF. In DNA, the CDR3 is TGTGCCAGCAGCCAGTCCAGGACTAGGAGGCACACAGATACGCAGTATTTT.

The CDR3, as DNA: TGCGCCAGCAGTGAAGTTAGGGGGCTAGGGGAGACCCAGTACTTC. Translating gives CASSEVRGLGETQYF. The chain joins TRBV10-2 to TRBJ2-5, with 7 bases that match TRBD1. CDR3 length: 15 amino acids. V lost 3 bases to trimming and J lost 5 bases; unmatched junction nucleotides: 9. The germline V gene has CDR1 WSHSY and CDR2 SAAADI.

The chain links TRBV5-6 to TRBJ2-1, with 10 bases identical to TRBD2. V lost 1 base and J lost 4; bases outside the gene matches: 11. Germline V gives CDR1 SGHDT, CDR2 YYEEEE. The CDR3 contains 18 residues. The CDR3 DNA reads TGTGCCAGCAGCTTGAGGCCTAGCGGGGGTTACCCATACAATGAGCAGTTCTTC. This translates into CASSLRPSGGYPYNEQFF.

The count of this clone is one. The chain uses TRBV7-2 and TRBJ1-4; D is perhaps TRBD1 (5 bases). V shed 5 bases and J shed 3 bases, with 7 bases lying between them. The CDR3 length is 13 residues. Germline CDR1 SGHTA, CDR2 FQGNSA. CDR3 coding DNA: TGTGCCAGCAGCCGGGGGTCTAATGAAAAACTGTTTTTT. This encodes CASSRGSNEKLFF.

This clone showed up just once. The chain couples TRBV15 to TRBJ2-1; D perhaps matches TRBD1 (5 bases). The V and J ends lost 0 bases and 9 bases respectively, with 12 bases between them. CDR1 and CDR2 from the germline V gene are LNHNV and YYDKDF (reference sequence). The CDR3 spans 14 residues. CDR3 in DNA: TGTGCCACCAGCAGAGATCCAGGGTCAAGTGAGCAGTTCTTC. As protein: CATSRDPGSSEQFF.

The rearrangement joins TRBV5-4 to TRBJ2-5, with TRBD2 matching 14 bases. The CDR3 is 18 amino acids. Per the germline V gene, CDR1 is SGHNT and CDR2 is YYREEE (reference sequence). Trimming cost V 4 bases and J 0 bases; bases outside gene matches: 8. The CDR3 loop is CASSPGLAGVGNQETQYF. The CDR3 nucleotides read TGTGCCAGCAGCCCGGGACTAGCGGGAGTGGGGAACCAAGAGACCCAGTACTTC. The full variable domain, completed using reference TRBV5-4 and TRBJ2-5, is ETGVTQSPTHLIKTRGQQVTLRCSSQSGHNTVSWYQQALGQGPQFIFQYYREEENGRGNFPPRFSGLQFPNYSSELNVNALELDDSALYLCASSPGLAGVGNQETQYFGPGTRLLVL.

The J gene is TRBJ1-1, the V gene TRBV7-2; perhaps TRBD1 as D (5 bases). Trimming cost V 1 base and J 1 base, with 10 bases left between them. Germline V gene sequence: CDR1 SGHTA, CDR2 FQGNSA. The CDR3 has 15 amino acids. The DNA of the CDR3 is TGTGCCAGCAGCTTAGTTACAGGCCCGAACACTGAAGCTTTCTTT. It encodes CASSLVTGPNTEAFF. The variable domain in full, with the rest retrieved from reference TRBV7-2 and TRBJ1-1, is GAGVSQSPSNKVTEKGKDVELRCDPISGHTALYWYRQSLGQGLEFLIYFQGNSAPDKSGLPSDRFSAERTGGSVSTLTIQRTQQEDSAVYLCASSLVTGPNTEAFFGQGTRLTVV.